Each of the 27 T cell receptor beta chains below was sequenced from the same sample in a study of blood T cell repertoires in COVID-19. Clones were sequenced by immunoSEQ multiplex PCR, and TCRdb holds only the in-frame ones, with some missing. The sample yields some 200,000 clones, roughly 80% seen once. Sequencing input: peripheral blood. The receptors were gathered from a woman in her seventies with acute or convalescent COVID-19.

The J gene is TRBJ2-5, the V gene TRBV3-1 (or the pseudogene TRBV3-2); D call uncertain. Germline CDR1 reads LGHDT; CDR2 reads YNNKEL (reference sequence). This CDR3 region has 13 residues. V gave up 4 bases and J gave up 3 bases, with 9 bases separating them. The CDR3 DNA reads TGTGCCAGCAGCCCCTATCGGGAAGAGACCCAGTACTTC. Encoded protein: CASSPYREETQYF.

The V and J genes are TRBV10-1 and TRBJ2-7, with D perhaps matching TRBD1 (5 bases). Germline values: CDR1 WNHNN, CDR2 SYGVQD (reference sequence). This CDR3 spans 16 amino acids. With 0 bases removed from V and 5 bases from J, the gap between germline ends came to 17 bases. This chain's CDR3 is CASSESAGPHPNEQYF. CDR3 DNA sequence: TGCGCCAGCAGTGAGTCGGCAGGGCCCCATCCTAACGAGCAGTACTTC.

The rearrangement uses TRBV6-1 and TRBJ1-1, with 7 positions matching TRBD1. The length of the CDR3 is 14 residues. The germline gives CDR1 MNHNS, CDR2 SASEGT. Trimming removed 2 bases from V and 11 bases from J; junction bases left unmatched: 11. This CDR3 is CASSETGTVYLAFF. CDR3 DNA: TGTGCCAGCAGTGAAACAGGGACAGTATATTTGGCTTTCTTT.

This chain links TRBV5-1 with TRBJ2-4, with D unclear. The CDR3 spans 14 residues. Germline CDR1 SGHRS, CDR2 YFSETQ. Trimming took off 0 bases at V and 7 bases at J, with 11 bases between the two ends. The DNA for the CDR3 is TGCGCCAGCAGCTTGGACATCTCGCCTAACATTCAGTACTTC. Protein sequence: CASSLDISPNIQYF.

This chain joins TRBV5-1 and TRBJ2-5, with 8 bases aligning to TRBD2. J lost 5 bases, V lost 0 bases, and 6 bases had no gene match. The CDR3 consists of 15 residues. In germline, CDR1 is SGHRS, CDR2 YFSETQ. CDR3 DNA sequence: TGCGCCAGCAGCTTGGGGACTAGCCCTCGGGAGACCCAGTACTTC. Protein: CASSLGTSPRETQYF. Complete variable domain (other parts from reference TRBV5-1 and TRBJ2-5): KAGVTQTPRYLIKTRGQQVTLSCSPISGHRSVSWYQQTPGQGLQFLFEYFSETQRNKGNFPGRFSGRQFSNSRSEMNVSTLELGDSALYLCASSLGTSPRETQYFGPGTRLLVL.

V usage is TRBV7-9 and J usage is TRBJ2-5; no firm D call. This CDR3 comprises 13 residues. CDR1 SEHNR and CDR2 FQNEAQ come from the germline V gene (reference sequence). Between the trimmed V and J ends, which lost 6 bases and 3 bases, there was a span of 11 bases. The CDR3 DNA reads TGTGCCAGCAGAGGCAGGAATGAAGAGACCCAGTACTTC. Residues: CASRGRNEETQYF.

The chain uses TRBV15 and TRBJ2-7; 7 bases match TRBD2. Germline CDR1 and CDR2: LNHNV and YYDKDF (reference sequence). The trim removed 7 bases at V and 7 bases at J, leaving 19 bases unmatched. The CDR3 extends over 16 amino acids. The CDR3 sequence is CATTQRGGSFRGEQYF. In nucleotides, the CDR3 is TGTGCCACCACCCAGCGGGGAGGTTCCTTCCGAGGGGAGCAGTACTTC.

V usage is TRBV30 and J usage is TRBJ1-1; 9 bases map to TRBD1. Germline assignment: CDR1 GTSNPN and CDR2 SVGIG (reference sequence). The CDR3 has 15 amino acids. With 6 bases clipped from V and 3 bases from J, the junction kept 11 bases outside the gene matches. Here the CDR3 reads CACPGTGRSDTEAFF. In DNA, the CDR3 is TGTGCCTGCCCCGGGACAGGGAGGAGTGACACTGAAGCTTTCTTT. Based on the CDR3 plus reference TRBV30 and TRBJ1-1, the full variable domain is SQTIHQWPATLVQPVGSPLSLECTVEGTSNPNLYWYRQAAGRGLQLLFYSVGIGQISSEVPQNLSASRPQDRQFILSSKKLLLSDSGFYLCACPGTGRSDTEAFFGQGTRLTVV.

CDR3: CASHKMTSGGLAMTQFF. The CDR3 nucleotides read TGTGCCAGTCATAAGATGACTAGCGGGGGATTGGCAATGACGCAGTTCTTC. The genes are TRBV19 and TRBJ2-1, with 12 bases lining up with TRBD2. Germline V gene lookup returns CDR1 LNHDA and CDR2 SQIVND (reference sequence). This CDR3 contains 17 residues. V was pared by 8 bases and J by 12 bases, with 20 bases of the junction left unmatched.

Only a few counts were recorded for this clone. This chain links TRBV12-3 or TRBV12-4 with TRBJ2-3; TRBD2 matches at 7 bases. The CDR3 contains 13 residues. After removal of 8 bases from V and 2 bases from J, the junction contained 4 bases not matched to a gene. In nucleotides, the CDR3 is TGTGCCAGCGGAGGGACTAACACAGATACGCAGTATTTT. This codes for CASGGTNTDTQYF.

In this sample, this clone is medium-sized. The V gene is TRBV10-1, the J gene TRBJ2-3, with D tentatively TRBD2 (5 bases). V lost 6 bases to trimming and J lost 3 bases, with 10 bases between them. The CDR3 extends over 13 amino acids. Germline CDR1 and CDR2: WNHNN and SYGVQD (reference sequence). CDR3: CASSGVDTDTQYF. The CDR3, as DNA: TGCGCCAGCAGCGGGGTCGATACAGATACGCAGTATTTT.

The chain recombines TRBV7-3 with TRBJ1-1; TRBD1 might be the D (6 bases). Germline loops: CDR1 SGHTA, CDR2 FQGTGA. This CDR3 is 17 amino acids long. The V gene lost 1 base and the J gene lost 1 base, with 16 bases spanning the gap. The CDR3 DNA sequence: TGTGCCAGCAGCTTAATGGCCCCGGACAGACGGAACACTGAAGCTTTCTTT. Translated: CASSLMAPDRRNTEAFF. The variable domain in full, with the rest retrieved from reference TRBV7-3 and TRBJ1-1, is GAGVSQTPSNKVTEKGKYVELRCDPISGHTALYWYRQSLGQGPEFLIYFQGTGAADDSGLPNDRFFAVRPEGSVSTLKIQRTERGDSAVYLCASSLMAPDRRNTEAFFGQGTRLTVV.

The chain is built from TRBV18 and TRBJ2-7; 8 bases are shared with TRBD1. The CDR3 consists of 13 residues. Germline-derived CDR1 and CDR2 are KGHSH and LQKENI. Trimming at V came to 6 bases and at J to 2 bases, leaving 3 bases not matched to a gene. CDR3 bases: TGTGCCAGCTCGGACAGGGTCACCTACGAGCAGTACTTC. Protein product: CASSDRVTYEQYF.

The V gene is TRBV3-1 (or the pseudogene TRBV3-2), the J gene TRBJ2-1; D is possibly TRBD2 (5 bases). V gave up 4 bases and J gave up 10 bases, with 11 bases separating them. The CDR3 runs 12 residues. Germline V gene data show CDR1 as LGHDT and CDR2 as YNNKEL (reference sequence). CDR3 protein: CASSRQTGEQFF. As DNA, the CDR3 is TGTGCCAGCAGCCGTCAGACGGGGGAGCAGTTCTTC.

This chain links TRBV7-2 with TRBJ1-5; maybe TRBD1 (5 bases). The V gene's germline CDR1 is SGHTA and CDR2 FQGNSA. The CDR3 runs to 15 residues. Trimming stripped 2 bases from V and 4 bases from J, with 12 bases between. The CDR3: CASSLSGTENQPQHF. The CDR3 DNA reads TGTGCCAGCAGCTTATCAGGGACTGAGAATCAGCCCCAGCATTTT.

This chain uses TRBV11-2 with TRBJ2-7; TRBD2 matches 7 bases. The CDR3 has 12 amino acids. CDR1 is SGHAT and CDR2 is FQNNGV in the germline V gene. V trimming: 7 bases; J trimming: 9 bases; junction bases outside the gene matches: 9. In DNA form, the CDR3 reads TGTGCCAGCACCGGGGCGGGGGTCGGGCAGTACTTC. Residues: CASTGAGVGQYF.

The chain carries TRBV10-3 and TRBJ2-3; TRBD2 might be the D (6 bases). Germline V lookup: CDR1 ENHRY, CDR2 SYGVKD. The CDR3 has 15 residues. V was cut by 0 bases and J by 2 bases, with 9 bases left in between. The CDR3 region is CAISESSGNTDTQYF. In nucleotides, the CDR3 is TGTGCCATCAGTGAGTCTAGCGGAAACACAGATACGCAGTATTTT.

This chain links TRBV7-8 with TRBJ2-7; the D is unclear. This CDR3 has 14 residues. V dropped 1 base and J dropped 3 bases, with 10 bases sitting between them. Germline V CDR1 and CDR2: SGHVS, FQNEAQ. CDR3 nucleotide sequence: TGTGCCAGCAGCTTAGTAGTATCCGGCTACGAGCAGTACTTC. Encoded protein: CASSLVVSGYEQYF.

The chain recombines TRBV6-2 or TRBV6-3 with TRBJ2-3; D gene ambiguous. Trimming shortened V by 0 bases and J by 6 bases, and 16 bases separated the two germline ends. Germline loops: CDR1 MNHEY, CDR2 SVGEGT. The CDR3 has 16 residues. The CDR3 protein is CASSYSGRRPADTQYF. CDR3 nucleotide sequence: TGTGCCAGCAGTTACTCTGGGCGTCGCCCCGCGGATACGCAGTATTTT.

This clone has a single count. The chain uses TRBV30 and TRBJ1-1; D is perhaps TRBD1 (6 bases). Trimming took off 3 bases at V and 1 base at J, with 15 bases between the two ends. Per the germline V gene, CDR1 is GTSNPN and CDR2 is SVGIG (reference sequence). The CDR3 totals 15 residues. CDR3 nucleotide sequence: TGTGCCTGGAGCGAAACCTCAGGGGCGAACACTGAAGCTTTCTTT. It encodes CAWSETSGANTEAFF.

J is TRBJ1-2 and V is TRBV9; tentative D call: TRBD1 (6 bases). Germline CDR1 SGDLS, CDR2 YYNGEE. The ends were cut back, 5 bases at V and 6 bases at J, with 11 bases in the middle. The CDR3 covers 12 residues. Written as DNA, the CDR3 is TGTGCCAGCAGAGGGGCAGGGGATGGCTACACCTTC. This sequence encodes CASRGAGDGYTF.

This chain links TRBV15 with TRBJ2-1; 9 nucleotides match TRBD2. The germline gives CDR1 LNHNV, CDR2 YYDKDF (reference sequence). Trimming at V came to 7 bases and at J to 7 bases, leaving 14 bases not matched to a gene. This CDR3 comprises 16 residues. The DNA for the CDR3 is TGTGCCACCAAGTTCGGCGGGGGGGCGGTTTTAAATGAGCAGTTCTTC. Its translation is CATKFGGGAVLNEQFF.

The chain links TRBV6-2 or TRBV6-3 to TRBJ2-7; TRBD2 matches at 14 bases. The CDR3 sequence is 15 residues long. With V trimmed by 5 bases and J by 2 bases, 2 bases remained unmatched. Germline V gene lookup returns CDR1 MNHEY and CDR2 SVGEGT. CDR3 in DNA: TGTGCCAGCAGTGGACTAGCGGGGGGTACCTACGAGCAGTACGTC. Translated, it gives CASSGLAGGTYEQYV.

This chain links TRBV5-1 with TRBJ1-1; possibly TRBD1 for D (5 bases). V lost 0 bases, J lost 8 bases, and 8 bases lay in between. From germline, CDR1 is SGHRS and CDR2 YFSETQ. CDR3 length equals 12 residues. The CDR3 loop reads CASSLGDREAFF. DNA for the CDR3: TGCGCCAGCAGCTTGGGAGACAGAGAAGCTTTCTTT.

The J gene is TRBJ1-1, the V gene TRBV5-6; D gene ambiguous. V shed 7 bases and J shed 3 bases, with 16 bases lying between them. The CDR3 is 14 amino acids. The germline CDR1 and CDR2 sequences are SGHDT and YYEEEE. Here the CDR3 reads CASGGVLEYTEAFF. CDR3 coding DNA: TGTGCCAGCGGCGGGGTTCTTGAATACACTGAAGCTTTCTTT.

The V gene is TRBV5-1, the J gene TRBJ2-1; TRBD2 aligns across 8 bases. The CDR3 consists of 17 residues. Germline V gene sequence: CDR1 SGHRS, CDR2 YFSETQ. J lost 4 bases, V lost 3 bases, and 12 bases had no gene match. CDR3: CASSSMRGAEPYNEQFF. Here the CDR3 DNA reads TGCGCCAGCAGCTCTATGCGGGGGGCAGAGCCGTACAATGAGCAGTTCTTC. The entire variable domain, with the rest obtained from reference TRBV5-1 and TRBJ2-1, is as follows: KAGVTQTPRYLIKTRGQQVTLSCSPISGHRSVSWYQQTPGQGLQFLFEYFSETQRNKGNFPGRFSGRQFSNSRSEMNVSTLELGDSALYLCASSSMRGAEPYNEQFFGPGTRLTVL.

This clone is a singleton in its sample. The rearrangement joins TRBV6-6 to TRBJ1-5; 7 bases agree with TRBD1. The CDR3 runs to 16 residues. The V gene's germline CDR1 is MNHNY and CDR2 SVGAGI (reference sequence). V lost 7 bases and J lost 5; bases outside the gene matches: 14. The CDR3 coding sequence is TGTGCCAGCACCTCTTTAGCCCGACAGGGCCATCAGCCCCAGCATTTT. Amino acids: CASTSLARQGHQPQHF.